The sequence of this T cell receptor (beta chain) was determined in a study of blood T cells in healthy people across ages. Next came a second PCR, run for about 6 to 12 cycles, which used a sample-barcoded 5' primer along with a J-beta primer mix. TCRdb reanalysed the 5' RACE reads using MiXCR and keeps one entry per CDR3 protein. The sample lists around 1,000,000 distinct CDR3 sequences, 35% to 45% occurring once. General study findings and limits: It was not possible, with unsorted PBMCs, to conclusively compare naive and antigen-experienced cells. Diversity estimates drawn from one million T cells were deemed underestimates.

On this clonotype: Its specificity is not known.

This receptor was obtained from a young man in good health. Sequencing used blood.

The CDR3 region is CASRSGTGQDTQYF. The CDR3 DNA sequence: TGTGCCAGCAGGTCCGGGACAGGTCAAGATACGCAGTATTTT. The rearrangement joins TRBV25-1 to TRBJ2-3, with 8 bases lining up with TRBD1. Germline V gene sequence: CDR1 MGHDK, CDR2 SYGVNS. The CDR3 length is 14 residues. The trim removed 6 bases at V and 5 bases at J, leaving 7 bases unmatched.